The sequence of this T cell receptor (beta chain) was determined in a study of cytomegalovirus exposure and HLA in healthy donors. Both 60 Vbeta primers and 13 Jbeta primers went into the PCR. TCRdb's copy holds only in-frame clones and misses some; the assay was immunoSEQ multiplex PCR. The sample carries 100,000 or so clones, about 76% recorded once. CDR1 and CDR2 (germline): SGHRS, YFSETQ. Trimming took 0 bases from V and 3 from J, leaving 32 bases between them. This CDR3 region has 22 residues. The chain has TRBV5-1 and TRBJ2-3; D might be TRBD2 (6 bases). The source material was PBMCs. The sequence was collected from a woman between 40 and 55 years old in good health and CMV-seronegative. CDR3 protein: CASSLAGGSGPNSLGGTDTQYF. The CDR3 DNA is TGCGCCAGCAGCTTGGCGGGTGGGTCAGGCCCCAATTCCTTAGGAGGGACAGATACGCAGTATTTT.